This TCR beta chain came from a study of cytomegalovirus exposure and HLA in healthy donors. Assay used: immunoSEQ multiplex PCR; TCRdb lists only in-frame clones, some missing. Among around 94,000 clones listed, around 96% were seen once. Overall study findings and caveats: Diagnosis of cytomegalovirus status made by the classifier reportedly showed high specificity and sensitivity.

Germline assignment: CDR1 MNHEY and CDR2 SMNVEV (reference sequence). Trimming left V 8 bases short and J 1 base short, with 12 bases between. The CDR3 runs 13 residues. Points on this clone: The antigen remains unidentified.

The sequencing input was PBMCs. This receptor was taken from a woman aged 18-30 years in good health and CMV-seronegative. The V gene is TRBV27, the J gene TRBJ2-7; D may be TRBD1 (5 bases). CDR3 DNA: TGTGCCAGCGGGGCGTATTTGTCCTACGAGCAGTACTTC. Translation: CASGAYLSYEQYF.